This T cell receptor beta chain originates from a study of response to subunit inactivated influenza vaccine. TCRdb reprocessed the RT-PCR reads via MiXCR and lists one record per CDR3 protein. This sample has about 650,000 distinct CDR3 sequences, with around 15% found just once. Germline values: CDR1 SEHNR, CDR2 FQNEAQ (reference sequence). V lost 7 bases to trimming and J lost 12 bases, with 12 bases between them. The CDR3 contains 11 residues. Study-wide results and caveats: Authors suggested each seasonal flu vaccination may recruit only limited numbers of new T cells.

As for this clonotype: Its antigen remains unidentified.

This sequence originates from a man over 45 who received an inactivated influenza vaccine. The rearrangement joins TRBV7-9 to TRBJ1-4; possibly TRBD1 for D (5 bases). Sequenced material: PBMCs from blood, taken 14 to 15 days before vaccination. The CDR3 protein is CASTHWGELFF. CDR3 sequence (DNA): TGTGCCAGCACTCACTGGGGGGAACTGTTTTTT.